This entry describes one T cell receptor (beta chain). Its matching antigen is unknown. The entry originates in a study of beta chain features in type 1 diabetes. General study points: All four CD4+ subsets from Type 1 diabetes patients carried moderately but significantly shorter TCRB CDR3s. Patients with type 1 diabetes showed fewer VDJ junction insertions and more deletions.

Sorting that relied on CD45RO/CCR7/CD25/CD127/CD95/CD27 yielded CD4+ naive, central memory, regulatory and stem cell-like memory cells. Sorted cells reached over 98% purity in every population. Investigators reverse transcribed all isolated RNA, so they sequenced expressed TCRB transcripts. Repertoires were generated with immunoSEQ multiplex PCR, while TCRdb's copy carries only in-frame clones and drops some. The table lists fewer than 350,000 clones, around 19% of them singletons, with around 0.045% in the top ten. Source material: naive CD4+ T cells from blood. This clonotype was sampled from a woman aged 18-30 years in good health.

The CDR3 loop reads CASSQDRRDSPLHF. For the CDR3, the DNA is TGCGCCAGCAGCCAAGATCGCCGGGATTCACCCCTCCACTTT. The J gene is TRBJ1-6, the V gene TRBV4-3; D gene uncertain. Trimming took 0 bases from V and 8 from J, leaving 8 bases between them. This CDR3 spans 14 amino acids. Germline values: CDR1 LGHNA, CDR2 YSLEER.